The 31 T cell receptor beta chains below come from one sample, sequenced in a study of CD8 T cells in Susac syndrome. Random hexamers were used to reverse transcribe the RNA input (0.5 to 1 ug). From the immunoSEQ multiplex PCR reads, TCRdb called clonotypes with MiXCR, one entry per CDR3 protein. The sample records 100,000 to 150,000 distinct CDR3 sequences, around 94% being singletons. Input material: CD8+ T cells from PBMCs. The source of these receptors is a human donor with Susac syndrome.

The genes are TRBV20-1 and TRBJ1-5; TRBD1 is a possible D gene (5 bases). Trimming pared 4 bases from V and 6 bases from J, leaving 16 bases between. The CDR3 totals 14 residues. The germline V gene encodes CDR1 DFQATT and CDR2 SNEGSKA (reference sequence). The chain's CDR3 is CSAKNWGGGQPQHF. DNA for the CDR3: TGCAGTGCTAAGAATTGGGGGGGTGGTCAGCCCCAGCATTTT.

The chain uses TRBV11-1 and TRBJ1-2; D perhaps matches TRBD1 (5 bases). Trimming left V 4 bases short and J 5 bases short, with 8 bases between. The CDR3 runs 12 residues. Germline V gene data show CDR1 as SGHAT and CDR2 as FQDESV (reference sequence). The CDR3 spells CASSSGTYGYTF. CDR3 sequence (DNA): TGTGCCAGCAGCTCGGGGACTTATGGCTACACCTTC.

The chain recombines TRBV7-9 with TRBJ2-5, with 9 bases aligning to TRBD2. The CDR3 runs 15 residues. The V and J ends lost 5 bases and 2 bases, in that order; junction bases with no gene match: 6. Germline V lookup: CDR1 SEHNR, CDR2 FQNEAQ (reference sequence). The CDR3 loop reads CASSRRTSVQETQYF. DNA of the CDR3: TGTGCCAGCAGCCGGCGGACTAGCGTGCAAGAGACCCAGTACTTC.

The J gene is TRBJ2-4, the V gene TRBV10-2; 9 bases align to TRBD1. J was trimmed by 7 bases and V by 6 bases; bases with no gene match: 7. CDR1 is WSHSY, CDR2 SAAADI, per germline. This CDR3 spans 14 amino acids. The CDR3 region is CASRARDRVNIQYF. DNA of the CDR3: TGCGCCAGCAGAGCCCGGGACAGGGTGAACATTCAGTACTTC.

This rearrangement joins TRBV28 to TRBJ2-7, with D possibly TRBD2 on 6 matching bases. The V gene lost 3 bases and the J gene lost 4 bases, with 10 bases spanning the gap. Germline CDR1 is MDHEN and CDR2 is SYDVKM. The CDR3 loop spans 13 amino acids. CDR3 DNA: TGTGCCAGCAGTTTCCGGGAGACATACGAGCAGTACTTC. This gives the protein CASSFRETYEQYF.

This clonotype showed up just a few times. The rearrangement uses TRBV6-4 and TRBJ2-3; 8 positions match TRBD2. Germline assignment: CDR1 MRHNA and CDR2 SNTAGT. The J segment lost 4 bases and the V segment lost 6 bases, leaving 9 bases of the junction unmatched. The CDR3 runs to 15 residues. The CDR3: CASRTSAGSPDTQYF. The CDR3 DNA is TGTGCCAGCAGGACTAGCGCCGGCTCCCCAGATACGCAGTATTTT.

The chain employs TRBV12-3 or TRBV12-4 and TRBJ1-5; weak D call: TRBD1 (5 bases). The CDR3 totals 21 residues. The V end lost 6 bases, the J end lost 0 bases, and 30 bases lay between the germline ends. The CDR3 bases are TGTGCCAGCAGCCCAGCTACAGACAGAGTAGCATGGGACGGTAGCAATCAGCCCCAGCATTTT. The encoded protein is CASSPATDRVAWDGSNQPQHF.

This chain joins TRBV15 and TRBJ1-5; D remains unclear. CDR3 size: 13 residues. Germline CDR1 is LNHNV and CDR2 is YYDKDF (reference sequence). V was clipped by 1 base and J by 8 bases, with 9 bases between them. The CDR3 nucleotides read TGTGCCACCAGCAGAGGACGGCCCGAGCCCCAGCATTTT. This gives the protein CATSRGRPEPQHF.

This chain joins TRBV9 and TRBJ2-1; possibly TRBD2 for D (6 bases). The germline V gene has CDR1 SGDLS and CDR2 YYNGEE. This CDR3 is 12 amino acids long. Trimming took off 0 bases at V and 8 bases at J, with 6 bases between the two ends. CDR3 sequence reads: CASSVGEDEQFF. CDR3 coding DNA: TGTGCCAGCAGCGTAGGGGAGGATGAGCAGTTCTTC.

The gene calls are TRBV6-5 and TRBJ2-5; 8 bases line up with TRBD2. Unmatched junction bases numbered 5, after V lost 6 bases and J lost 2 bases. CDR1 is MNHEY and CDR2 is SVGAGI in the germline V gene. The CDR3 runs to 14 residues. The CDR3 reads CASRRREGQETQYF. As DNA, the CDR3 is TGTGCCAGCAGGCGACGGGAGGGGCAAGAGACCCAGTACTTC.

The chain has TRBV13 and TRBJ1-1; D gene unclear. The CDR3 has 12 amino acids. Germline V gene lookup returns CDR1 PRHDT and CDR2 FYEKMQ (reference sequence). Trimming shortened V by 8 bases and J by 4 bases, and 11 bases separated the two germline ends. CDR3 protein: CASGRWGTEAFF. The DNA of the CDR3 is TGTGCCAGCGGACGGTGGGGCACTGAAGCTTTCTTT.

This rearrangement joins TRBV7-9 to TRBJ2-2; 8 positions agree with TRBD2. Germline V CDR1 and CDR2: SEHNR, FQNEAQ (reference sequence). This CDR3 is 14 amino acids long. The V and J ends lost 4 bases and 6 bases, in that order; junction bases with no gene match: 4. This CDR3 reads CASSSGGAPGELFF. As DNA, the CDR3 is TGTGCCAGCAGCTCCGGGGGGGCTCCCGGGGAGCTGTTTTTT.

The CDR3: CASSLTGTGSTPPQYF. The CDR3 nucleotides are TGTGCCAGCAGCTTAACGGGTACAGGGTCAACCCCCCCCCAGTACTTC. This chain connects TRBV11-2 to TRBJ2-5; D is perhaps TRBD1 (6 bases). The CDR3 covers 16 residues. Germline CDR1 is SGHAT and CDR2 is FQNNGV. Deletions cut 2 bases from V and 9 bases from J, with 22 bases between.

The sample holds one count of this clonotype. CDR3 protein: CASSFSGTLRDTQYF. CDR3 DNA: TGTGCCAGCAGCTTTTCCGGGACACTGCGAGATACGCAGTATTTT. The chain links TRBV11-2 to TRBJ2-3; D perhaps matches TRBD1 (6 bases). Germline V gene lookup returns CDR1 SGHAT and CDR2 FQNNGV. The CDR3 is made up of 15 amino acids. V lost 3 bases and J lost 5, with 15 bases in between.

The V gene is TRBV25-1, the J gene TRBJ1-2; TRBD1 agrees at 7 bases. Germline V gene lookup returns CDR1 MGHDK and CDR2 SYGVNS. Germline trimming cut 3 bases from V and 5 bases from J; bases unmatched to any gene: 12. This CDR3 region has 16 residues. CDR3 DNA sequence: TGTGCCAGCAGTGACCCTGGGTCGACAGGGAAATATGGCTACACCTTC. Protein sequence: CASSDPGSTGKYGYTF.

The chain is built from TRBV9 and TRBJ2-4; 7 bases fit TRBD2. J was trimmed by 6 bases and V by 0 bases; bases with no gene match: 6. Germline loops: CDR1 SGDLS, CDR2 YYNGEE. The CDR3 runs to 15 residues. The CDR3 loop is CASSVGSGDGNIQYF. CDR3 nucleotide sequence: TGTGCCAGCAGCGTAGGAAGCGGGGACGGAAACATTCAGTACTTC. The full variable domain, in which reference TRBV9 and TRBJ2-4 provide the parts outside the CDR3, is DSGVTQTPKHLITATGQRVTLRCSPRSGDLSVYWYQQSLDQGLQFLIQYYNGEERAKGNILERFSAQQFPDLHSELNLSSLELGDSALYFCASSVGSGDGNIQYFGAGTRLSVL.

J is TRBJ2-1 and V is TRBV5-4; 10 bases fit TRBD1. The CDR3 loop spans 15 amino acids. Germline CDR1 SGHNT, CDR2 YYREEE (reference sequence). J gave up 5 bases and V 4 bases, and 6 bases lay outside the gene matches. As DNA, the CDR3 is TGTGCCAGCAGCACTGGGACAGGGGTTAACAATGAGCAGTTCTTC. It codes for CASSTGTGVNNEQFF.

This chain joins TRBV29-1 and TRBJ2-1; D is ambiguous. Looked up from germline, CDR1 is SQVTM and CDR2 is ANQGSEA. Trimming removed 2 bases at V and 5 bases at J, with 16 bases between. The CDR3 consists of 15 residues. In DNA, the CDR3 is TGCAGCGTTGAAAAACTTCAGCAAAAAAACAATGAGCAGTTCTTC. Protein: CSVEKLQQKNNEQFF.

The CDR3, as DNA: TGTGCCAGCAGTTACGGGGTTCCCTACACTGAAGCTTTCTTT. Translating it yields CASSYGVPYTEAFF. The chain is built from TRBV6-5 and TRBJ1-1; D remains ambiguous. The germline V gene encodes CDR1 MNHEY and CDR2 SVGAGI. This CDR3 is 14 amino acids long. V lost 2 bases and J 3 bases, leaving 10 bases between the germline ends.

The J gene is TRBJ2-3, the V gene TRBV30; TRBD1 aligns across 9 bases. CDR3 size: 15 residues. Trimming took 2 bases from V and 0 from J; bases not matched to a gene: 3. Germline V gives CDR1 GTSNPN, CDR2 SVGIG (reference sequence). The CDR3 bases are TGTGCCTGGAGTAGGACAGGGGCAAGCACAGATACGCAGTATTTT. It specifies CAWSRTGASTDTQYF.

The genes are TRBV12-3 or TRBV12-4 and TRBJ1-5, with D possibly matching TRBD1 (5 bases). V was pared by 2 bases and J by 7 bases, with 12 bases between. This CDR3 comprises 14 residues. The CDR3 coding sequence is TGTGCCAGCAGTTTACAGGGTACTGGGCAGCCCCAGCATTTT. Protein sequence: CASSLQGTGQPQHF.

The sample holds one count of this clonotype. The V call is TRBV30, the J call TRBJ1-3; possible D gene TRBD1, 5 bases. There are 14 residues in the CDR3. With 0 bases removed from V and 3 bases from J, the gap between germline ends came to 9 bases. Per germline, CDR1 GTSNPN and CDR2 SVGIG (reference sequence). CDR3 region: CAWSVARVGNTIYF. As DNA, the CDR3 is TGTGCCTGGAGTGTAGCCAGGGTTGGAAACACCATATATTTT.

CDR3 coding DNA: TGTGCCAGCCTCCTTAGGGAGGTCTACACCTTC. This codes for CASLLREVYTF. The J gene is TRBJ1-2, the V gene TRBV6-6; D unclear. In germline, CDR1 is MNHNY, CDR2 SVGAGI (reference sequence). The V and J ends lost 8 bases and 10 bases respectively, with 14 bases between them. The CDR3 totals 11 residues.

J is TRBJ2-7 and V is TRBV7-9; weak D call: TRBD2 (6 bases). Germline V CDR1 and CDR2: SEHNR, FQNEAQ (reference sequence). Trimming cost V 3 bases and J 0 bases, with 12 bases left between them. The CDR3 sequence is 15 residues long. Here the CDR3 DNA reads TGTGCCAGCAGCTTCGGGGACTTGAGCTCCTACGAGCAGTACTTC. It codes for CASSFGDLSSYEQYF.

The CDR3 spells CASSPAGPANQPQHF. The CDR3 DNA reads TGTGCCAGCTCACCCGCAGGACCAGCAAATCAGCCCCAGCATTTT. The chain joins TRBV18 to TRBJ1-5; D is unclear. CDR3 size: 15 residues. V was trimmed by 3 bases and J by 4 bases, leaving 13 bases between them. CDR1 is KGHSH and CDR2 is LQKENI in the germline V gene.

The chain joins TRBV6-1 to TRBJ2-7; TRBD1 matches 7 bases. CDR3 length: 14 residues. With 2 bases clipped from V and 2 bases from J, the junction kept 3 bases outside the gene matches. The germline gives CDR1 MNHNS, CDR2 SASEGT. The CDR3 is CASSEWGQTYEQYF. The CDR3 coding sequence is TGTGCCAGCAGTGAATGGGGACAGACCTACGAGCAGTACTTC.

The J gene is TRBJ1-2, the V gene TRBV20-1; weak D call: TRBD1 (5 bases). The CDR3 extends over 15 amino acids. The ends were cut back, 1 base at V and 5 bases at J, with 17 bases in the middle. CDR1 and CDR2 from the germline V gene are DFQATT and SNEGSKA (reference sequence). CDR3 loop: CSARGSREAGYGYTF. The CDR3 region has the DNA TGCAGTGCTAGAGGCAGCAGGGAGGCCGGGTATGGCTACACCTTC.

The chain is built from TRBV29-1 and TRBJ2-3; D is perhaps TRBD2 (6 bases). V was pared by 4 bases and J by 1 base, with 18 bases between. Germline values: CDR1 SQVTM, CDR2 ANQGSEA. This CDR3 region has 16 residues. The CDR3 DNA follows: TGCAGCGTTGGCCCGACGGGGGAATACGGCACAGATACGCAGTATTTT. It codes for CSVGPTGEYGTDTQYF.

This sequence joins TRBV7-9 and TRBJ1-1; D is undetermined. Looked up from germline, CDR1 is SEHNR and CDR2 is FQNEAQ (reference sequence). This CDR3 is 13 amino acids long. V gave up 2 bases and J gave up 4 bases, with 8 bases separating them. CDR3 bases: TGTGCCAGCAGCTTACCGGGTTCCACTGAAGCTTTCTTT. As protein: CASSLPGSTEAFF.

V gene TRBV12-3 or TRBV12-4 combines with J gene TRBJ1-2; possible D gene TRBD1, 6 bases. Trimming removed 1 base from V and 5 bases from J, with 11 bases in between. This CDR3 spans 14 amino acids. The chain's CDR3 is CASSLEGGGYGYTF. In DNA form, the CDR3 reads TGTGCCAGCAGTTTAGAGGGAGGGGGGTATGGCTACACCTTC.

This chain joins TRBV4-1 and TRBJ1-1; D may be TRBD1 (6 bases). V was trimmed by 4 bases and J by 6 bases, leaving 12 bases between them. Germline-derived CDR1 and CDR2 are MGHRA and YSYEKL. The CDR3 has 13 amino acids. CDR3 coding DNA: TGCGCCAGCAGCCGGCCGGACAGATCTGAAGCTTTCTTT. As protein: CASSRPDRSEAFF.